Shown below are 6 T cell receptor beta chains from a single sample sequenced in a study of technical replicates of blood from several donors. Produced via immunoSEQ multiplex PCR; TCRdb's table is partial and in-frame only. The sample lists some 89,000 clones; about 95% were seen once. Material: T cells isolated from PBMCs. The origin of the receptors is a human donor in good health.

The rearrangement links TRBV9 to TRBJ2-3, with D perhaps matching TRBD2 (6 bases). V was cut by 2 bases and J by 3 bases, with 13 bases left in between. This CDR3 comprises 15 residues. Germline V gene sequence: CDR1 SGDLS, CDR2 YYNGEE. Here the CDR3 reads CASSVTPEGTDTQYF. CDR3 nucleotides: TGTGCCAGCAGCGTGACCCCGGAGGGGACAGATACGCAGTATTTT.

The J gene is TRBJ2-1, the V gene TRBV19; the D gene is possibly TRBD2 (5 bases). V was clipped by 2 bases and J by 8 bases, with 13 bases between them. The CDR3 covers 14 residues. Germline CDR1 and CDR2: LNHDA and SQIVND (reference sequence). The CDR3: CASSITPQRHEQFF. The CDR3 nucleotides are TGTGCCAGTAGTATAACGCCCCAGCGGCATGAGCAGTTCTTC.

The chain carries TRBV2 and TRBJ2-3; D call uncertain. The V gene's germline CDR1 is SNHLY and CDR2 FYNNEI. With 8 bases removed from V and 6 bases from J, the gap between germline ends came to 12 bases. This CDR3 comprises 12 residues. The CDR3 here is CASLLKSDTQYF. The CDR3 bases are TGTGCCAGCCTCCTAAAATCGGATACGCAGTATTTT.

This clone has just one count. The V and J genes are TRBV27 and TRBJ2-7, with TRBD1 identical over 8 bases. The CDR3 is made up of 14 amino acids. From germline, CDR1 is MNHEY and CDR2 SMNVEV (reference sequence). V shed 3 bases and J 7 bases; nucleotides not matched to a gene: 8. DNA of the CDR3: TGTGCCAGCAGTTTTTCCCGGACAGGGCGGGAGCAGTACTTC. The encoded protein is CASSFSRTGREQYF.

This clone was seen a single time. The chain recombines TRBV10-3 with TRBJ2-3; TRBD2 is a possible D gene (5 bases). Germline V lookup: CDR1 ENHRY, CDR2 SYGVKD. V dropped 3 bases and J dropped 2 bases, with 9 bases sitting between them. There are 14 residues in the CDR3. The CDR3 sequence: CAISESGPTDTQYF. In DNA form, the CDR3 reads TGTGCCATCAGTGAAAGCGGTCCCACAGATACGCAGTATTTT.

The CDR3 reads CACVPWQGLSGNTIYF. The CDR3 coding sequence is TGTGCCTGCGTCCCTTGGCAGGGCCTCTCTGGAAACACCATATATTTT. The rearrangement joins TRBV30 to TRBJ1-3; possible D gene TRBD1, 5 bases. Trimming stripped 6 bases from V and 0 bases from J, with 18 bases between. CDR3 length: 16 amino acids. Germline V CDR1 and CDR2: GTSNPN, SVGIG (reference sequence).